Shown below are 21 T cell receptor beta chains from a single sample sequenced in a study of T cell responses to AZD1222 COVID-19 vaccine (dated by TCRdb to the early 2020s). Library construction relied on the immunoSEQ multiplex PCR assay. Held by TCRdb, this immuneACCESS table contains in-frame sequences only and omits some clones. Under half of the omission traces to an unresolved V gene where checked; the cause of the rest is unknown. The sample contains 75,000 to 100,000 clones, around nine tenths of them found a single time. Together, the top ten hold approximately 11% of the sample. This specimen's time point label, per the study, means: baseline before first vaccination. The specimen was peripheral blood, collected on day 0 of AZD1222 vaccination. The receptors were sampled from an adult in good health.

This clone was recorded once. This chain links TRBV28 with TRBJ1-5; D is perhaps TRBD1 (5 bases). This CDR3 has 12 residues. V was trimmed by 5 bases and J by 6 bases, leaving 8 bases between them. Germline V gene data show CDR1 as MDHEN and CDR2 as SYDVKM. For the CDR3, the DNA is TGTGCCAGCAGTCCGGGGGGTCAGCCCCAGCATTTT. This encodes CASSPGGQPQHF.

V is TRBV27 and J is TRBJ1-2, with 8 positions matching TRBD1. Per the germline V gene, CDR1 is MNHEY and CDR2 is SMNVEV (reference sequence). This CDR3 has 14 residues. V shed 5 bases, J shed 4 bases, and the junction held 6 bases outside the gene matches. The CDR3 here is CASSPRDRFYGYTF. CDR3 coding DNA: TGTGCCAGCAGTCCACGGGACAGGTTCTATGGCTACACCTTC.

The V gene is TRBV6-6, the J gene TRBJ2-7; no definite D call. Between the trimmed V and J ends, which lost 0 bases and 0 bases, there was a span of 12 bases. Germline-derived CDR1 and CDR2 are MNHNY and SVGAGI (reference sequence). The CDR3 has 16 amino acids. Here the CDR3 reads CASSYSRAWNSYEQYF. The CDR3 coding sequence is TGTGCCAGCAGTTACTCGAGAGCTTGGAACTCCTACGAGCAGTACTTC.

The chain employs TRBV27 and TRBJ2-1; 10 nucleotides agree with TRBD2. From germline, CDR1 is MNHEY and CDR2 SMNVEV (reference sequence). The V gene end was trimmed by 1 base and the J gene end by 6 bases; junction bases not matched to a gene: 6. The CDR3 contains 16 residues. The chain's CDR3 is CASSLLGSGRANEQFF. The CDR3 DNA is TGTGCCAGCAGTTTATTAGGGAGCGGGAGGGCCAATGAGCAGTTCTTC.

This clone was seen only a few times. The V call is TRBV19, the J call TRBJ1-5; D is unresolved. Germline CDR1 reads LNHDA; CDR2 reads SQIVND (reference sequence). CDR3 length: 15 residues. V dropped 7 bases and J dropped 1 base, with 14 bases sitting between them. CDR3 in amino acids: CASNPLGQSNQPQHF. The CDR3 DNA follows: TGTGCCAGTAATCCCCTCGGGCAGAGCAATCAGCCCCAGCATTTT.

This clone was picked up one time. The J gene is TRBJ2-7, the V gene TRBV27; maybe TRBD2 (6 bases). The CDR3 is made up of 13 amino acids. V dropped 6 bases and J dropped 3 bases, with 12 bases sitting between them. Per germline, CDR1 MNHEY and CDR2 SMNVEV (reference sequence). CDR3: CASRGAGLYEQYF. CDR3 nucleotides: TGTGCCAGCAGGGGAGCGGGCCTCTACGAGCAGTACTTC.

V gene TRBV19 combines with J gene TRBJ1-4; no clear D. CDR3 size: 16 residues. Germline V lookup: CDR1 LNHDA, CDR2 SQIVND (reference sequence). Trimming took off 4 bases at V and 4 bases at J, with 16 bases between the two ends. CDR3 protein: CASSTRWRKVNEKLFF. DNA of the CDR3: TGTGCCAGTAGTACCCGTTGGAGGAAGGTTAATGAAAAACTGTTTTTT.

The CDR3 spells CSVGSPGGEQYF. As DNA, the CDR3 is TGCAGCGTGGGGTCCCCGGGCGGGGAGCAGTACTTC. The V gene is TRBV29-1, the J gene TRBJ2-7; TRBD2 is a possible D gene (5 bases). CDR1 and CDR2 from the germline V gene are SQVTM and ANQGSEA. CDR3 length: 12 amino acids. V lost 6 bases, J lost 7 bases, and 16 bases lay in between.

This chain connects TRBV24-1 to TRBJ2-7, with 11 bases lining up with TRBD1. Per germline, CDR1 KGHDR and CDR2 SFDVKD. J lost 6 bases, V lost 6 bases, and 3 bases had no gene match. The CDR3 contains 13 residues. CDR3 amino acids: CATSRTGGLEQYF. CDR3 DNA sequence: TGTGCCACCAGTAGGACAGGGGGCCTCGAGCAGTACTTC.

The rearrangement links TRBV20-1 to TRBJ1-5; 7 positions agree with TRBD1. The length of the CDR3 is 13 residues. Trimming at V came to 3 bases and at J to 6 bases, leaving 5 bases not matched to a gene. From germline, CDR1 is DFQATT and CDR2 SNEGSKA (reference sequence). CDR3 sequence (DNA): TGCAGTGCTAGTGAGGGGGCTGGTCAGCCCCAGCATTTT. The encoded protein is CSASEGAGQPQHF.

This chain connects TRBV2 to TRBJ2-2; D unresolved. This CDR3 region has 12 residues. V was pared by 6 bases and J by 6 bases, with 8 bases between. CDR1 and CDR2 from the germline V gene are SNHLY and FYNNEI. The CDR3 DNA reads TGTGCCAGCAGCATAGGGCCCGGGGAGCTGTTTTTT. Translated, it gives CASSIGPGELFF.

The V and J genes are TRBV11-2 and TRBJ2-3, with 7 bases that match TRBD1. The CDR3 covers 15 residues. Trimming took 3 bases from V and 2 from J; bases not matched to a gene: 5. In germline, CDR1 is SGHAT, CDR2 FQNNGV. The CDR3 sequence: CASSFGTELTDTQYF. CDR3 coding DNA: TGTGCCAGCAGCTTCGGGACAGAACTCACAGATACGCAGTATTTT.

The rearrangement joins TRBV11-1 to TRBJ2-3, with D possibly called TRBD1 or TRBD2 (6 bases each). Germline V gives CDR1 SGHAT, CDR2 FQDESV (reference sequence). The CDR3 has 15 residues. V lost 3 bases and J 5 bases, leaving 15 bases between the germline ends. The CDR3 spells CASSLVLGGGDTQYF. In DNA form, the CDR3 reads TGTGCCAGCAGCTTGGTTTTGGGGGGCGGAGATACGCAGTATTTT.

The V and J genes are TRBV4-3 and TRBJ1-4, with D uncertain. The germline V and J ends were trimmed by 1 base and 2 bases, with 5 bases remaining between them. Germline CDR1 is LGHNA and CDR2 is YSLEER. This CDR3 spans 14 amino acids. The CDR3 coding sequence is TGCGCCAGCAGCCAAGTATCGACTAATGAAAAACTGTTTTTT. It translates to CASSQVSTNEKLFF.

The sample holds one count of this clone. The rearrangement links TRBV11-1 to TRBJ2-6, with no clear D. The CDR3 extends over 14 amino acids. CDR1 is SGHAT and CDR2 is FQDESV in the germline V gene (reference sequence). V was pared by 8 bases and J by 1 base, with 9 bases between. The CDR3 nucleotides read TGTGCCAGCTGCGTGGGATCTGGGGCCAACGTCCTGACTTTC. Translated: CASCVGSGANVLTF. Full variable domain (missing parts from reference TRBV11-1 and TRBJ2-6): EAEVAQSPRYKITEKSQAVAFWCDPISGHATLYWYRQILGQGPELLVQFQDESVVDDSQLPKDRFSAERLKGVDSTLKIQPAELGDSAMYLCASCVGSGANVLTFGAGSRLTVL.

This clone has a single count. The genes are TRBV9 and TRBJ1-4; TRBD1 matches at 10 bases. Germline V lookup: CDR1 SGDLS, CDR2 YYNGEE. Trimming removed 3 bases from V and 8 bases from J; junction bases left unmatched: 7. CDR3 length equals 15 residues. CDR3 sequence reads: CASSEGTGVREKLFF. The CDR3 DNA reads TGTGCCAGCAGCGAGGGGACAGGGGTAAGGGAAAAACTGTTTTTT.

This sequence joins TRBV7-2 and TRBJ2-2; 8 bases map to TRBD2. This CDR3 is 14 amino acids long. The germline gives CDR1 SGHTA, CDR2 FQGNSA. V trimming: 6 bases; J trimming: 3 bases; junction bases outside the gene matches: 3. The CDR3 spells CASRRGVHTGELFF. The CDR3 DNA is TGTGCCAGCAGGCGGGGGGTGCACACCGGGGAGCTGTTTTTT.

V and J are TRBV27 and TRBJ1-5, with D perhaps matching TRBD1 (5 bases). V was shortened by 0 bases and J by 7 bases, with 19 bases between the two germline ends. The CDR3 is 17 amino acids. CDR1 is MNHEY and CDR2 is SMNVEV in the germline V gene (reference sequence). The CDR3, as DNA: TGTGCCAGCAGTTTATCGGGCAACGTCGGGGCTAGCCAGCCCCAGCATTTT. Translated, it gives CASSLSGNVGASQPQHF.

This clone occurred once. The CDR3 DNA sequence: TGTGCCAGCAGTCCCACTAGCGGGGGTCTGTACAATGAGCAGTTCTTC. Amino acid sequence: CASSPTSGGLYNEQFF. The genes are TRBV2 and TRBJ2-1; 11 nucleotides agree with TRBD2. CDR1 and CDR2 (germline): SNHLY, FYNNEI. V trimming: 5 bases; J trimming: 4 bases; junction bases outside the gene matches: 7. CDR3 size: 16 residues.

V gene TRBV9 combines with J gene TRBJ1-4; the D gene is possibly TRBD1 (5 bases). The CDR3 has 15 residues. Germline CDR1 and CDR2: SGDLS and YYNGEE. With 0 bases removed from V and 6 bases from J, the gap between germline ends came to 12 bases. The CDR3 region has the DNA TGTGCCAGCAGCGTAGATCGGGGGGGACATGAAAAACTGTTTTTT. The encoded protein is CASSVDRGGHEKLFF.

The rearrangement uses TRBV19 and TRBJ1-6, with TRBD1 as a possible D gene (6 bases). V was cut by 2 bases and J by 10 bases, with 21 bases left in between. This CDR3 spans 17 amino acids. Germline V gene lookup returns CDR1 LNHDA and CDR2 SQIVND (reference sequence). The chain's CDR3 is CASSIFPPGQGLSPLHF. CDR3 coding DNA: TGTGCCAGTAGTATATTCCCTCCGGGACAAGGTTTATCACCCCTCCACTTT.